This T cell receptor beta chain was recovered during a study of blood T cell repertoires in COVID-19. Study-wide context: The samples span acute and convalescent COVID-19 from the United States, Italy and Spain. Sample material is recorded as cDNA or gDNA derived from T cells, B-cell-depleted T cells, or PBMCs.

Per the authors' pipeline: Estimated nucleated cell counts came from reference gene primer amplification. Assay: immunoSEQ multiplex PCR; the TCRdb copy retains only in-frame clones and omits some. V, J and clone size reflect that table, while D and trimming were determined from the DNA. The table shows around 230,000 clones, with roughly 89% occurring only once. This clone was found a few times. This CDR3 comprises 13 residues. Trimming took off 3 bases at V and 12 bases at J, with 12 bases between the two ends. Germline loops: CDR1 SEHNR, CDR2 FQNEAQ (reference sequence). The sequence came from a man aged 25 to 45 who had recovered from COVID-19. Sequenced input: peripheral blood. The V call is TRBV7-9, the J call TRBJ1-6; possible D gene TRBD1, 5 bases. The DNA for the CDR3 is TGTGCCAGCAGCTTCGGGACTCTAATACCCCTCCACTTT. Amino acid sequence: CASSFGTLIPLHF.